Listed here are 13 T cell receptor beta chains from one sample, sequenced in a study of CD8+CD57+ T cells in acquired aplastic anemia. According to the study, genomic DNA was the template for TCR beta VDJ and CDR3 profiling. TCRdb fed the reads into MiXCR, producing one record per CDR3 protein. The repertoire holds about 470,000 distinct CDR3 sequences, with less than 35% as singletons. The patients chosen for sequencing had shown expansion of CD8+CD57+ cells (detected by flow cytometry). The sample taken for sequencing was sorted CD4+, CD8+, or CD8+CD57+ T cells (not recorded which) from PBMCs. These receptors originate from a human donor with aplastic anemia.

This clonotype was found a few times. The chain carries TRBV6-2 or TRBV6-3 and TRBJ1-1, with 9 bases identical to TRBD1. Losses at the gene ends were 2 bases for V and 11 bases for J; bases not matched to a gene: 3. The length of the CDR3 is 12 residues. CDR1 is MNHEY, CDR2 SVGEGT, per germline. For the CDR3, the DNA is TGTGCCAGCAGTTACCCCGGACAGGGGGCTTTCTTT. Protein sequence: CASSYPGQGAFF.

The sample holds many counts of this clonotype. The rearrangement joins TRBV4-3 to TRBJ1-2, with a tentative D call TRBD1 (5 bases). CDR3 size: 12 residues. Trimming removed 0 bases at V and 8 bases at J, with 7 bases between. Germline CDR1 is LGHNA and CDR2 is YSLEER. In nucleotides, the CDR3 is TGCGCCAGCAGCCAAGACAGGGTCGGCTACACCTTC. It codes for CASSQDRVGYTF.

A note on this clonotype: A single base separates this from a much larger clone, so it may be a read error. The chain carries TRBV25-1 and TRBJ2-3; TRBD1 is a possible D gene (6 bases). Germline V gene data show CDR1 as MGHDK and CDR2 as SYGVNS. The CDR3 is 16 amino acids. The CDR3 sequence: CACSQDPGHITDTQYF. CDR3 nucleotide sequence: TGTGCCTGCAGCCAGGACCCGGGACACATCACAGATACGCAGTATTTT.

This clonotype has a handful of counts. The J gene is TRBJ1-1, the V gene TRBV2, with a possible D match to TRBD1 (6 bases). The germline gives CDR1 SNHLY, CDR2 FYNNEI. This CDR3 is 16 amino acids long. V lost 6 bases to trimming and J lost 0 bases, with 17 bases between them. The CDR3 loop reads CASSQRTGRMNTEAFF. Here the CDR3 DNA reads TGTGCCAGCAGCCAGAGAACAGGGAGGATGAACACTGAAGCTTTCTTT. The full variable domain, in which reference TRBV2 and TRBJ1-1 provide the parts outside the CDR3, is EPEVTQTPSHQVTQMGQEVILRCVPISNHLYFYWYRQILGQKVEFLVSFYNNEISEKSEIFDDQFSVERPDGSNFTLKIRSTKLEDSAMYFCASSQRTGRMNTEAFFGQGTRLTVV.

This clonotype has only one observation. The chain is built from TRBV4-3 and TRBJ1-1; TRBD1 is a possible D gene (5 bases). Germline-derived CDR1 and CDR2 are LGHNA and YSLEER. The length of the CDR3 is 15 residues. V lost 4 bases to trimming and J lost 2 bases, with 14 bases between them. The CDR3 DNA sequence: TGCGCCAGCAGCCGGGGGGGAGACAGCAACACTGAAGCTTTCTTT. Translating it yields CASSRGGDSNTEAFF.

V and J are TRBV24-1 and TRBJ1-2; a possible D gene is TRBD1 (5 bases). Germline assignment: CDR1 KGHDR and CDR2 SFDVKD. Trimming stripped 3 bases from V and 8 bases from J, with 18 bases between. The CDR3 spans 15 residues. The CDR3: CATSDHAPGLHGYTF. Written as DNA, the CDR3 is TGTGCCACCAGTGATCACGCACCGGGGCTCCACGGCTACACCTTC.

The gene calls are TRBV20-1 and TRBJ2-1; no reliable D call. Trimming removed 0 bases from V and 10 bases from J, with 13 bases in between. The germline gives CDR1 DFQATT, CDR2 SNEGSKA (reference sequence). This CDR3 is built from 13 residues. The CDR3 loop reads CSARDTISEEQFF. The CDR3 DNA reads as TGCAGTGCTAGAGATACGATTTCCGAGGAGCAGTTCTTC.

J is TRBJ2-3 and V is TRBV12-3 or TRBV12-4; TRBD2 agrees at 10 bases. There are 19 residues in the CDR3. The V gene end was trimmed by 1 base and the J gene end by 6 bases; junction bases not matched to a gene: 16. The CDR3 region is CASSLEPLSISGGADTQYF. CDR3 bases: TGTGCCAGCAGTTTAGAACCATTATCCATCAGCGGGGGGGCGGATACGCAGTATTTT.

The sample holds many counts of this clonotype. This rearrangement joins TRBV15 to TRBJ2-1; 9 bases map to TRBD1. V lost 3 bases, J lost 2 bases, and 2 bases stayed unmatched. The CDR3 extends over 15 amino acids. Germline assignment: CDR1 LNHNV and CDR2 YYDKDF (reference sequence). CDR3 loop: CATSRTGGAYNEQFF. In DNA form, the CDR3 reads TGTGCCACCAGCAGGACAGGGGGTGCCTACAATGAGCAGTTCTTC.

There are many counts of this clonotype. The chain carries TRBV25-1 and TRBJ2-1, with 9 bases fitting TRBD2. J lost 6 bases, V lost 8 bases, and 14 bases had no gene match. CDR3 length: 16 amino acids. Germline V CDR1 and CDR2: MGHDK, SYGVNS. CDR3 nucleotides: TGTGCCAGCCGTACCAATATAGCGGGGGAAATCAATGAGCAGTTCTTC. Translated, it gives CASRTNIAGEINEQFF. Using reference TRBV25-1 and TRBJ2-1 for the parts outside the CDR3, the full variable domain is EADIYQTPRYLVIGTGKKITLECSQTMGHDKMYWYQQDPGMELHLIHYSYGVNSTEKGDLSSESTVSRIRTEHFPLTLESARPSHTSQYLCASRTNIAGEINEQFFGPGTRLTVL.

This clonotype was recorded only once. CDR3 sequence: CASSLGPRTGSHEQYF. CDR3 coding DNA: TGTGCCAGCAGCTTAGGGCCCAGGACAGGGTCCCACGAGCAGTACTTC. The V gene is TRBV11-1, the J gene TRBJ2-7; 8 positions match TRBD1. This CDR3 contains 16 residues. Germline values: CDR1 SGHAT, CDR2 FQDESV (reference sequence). Losses at the gene ends were 1 base for V and 5 bases for J; bases not matched to a gene: 10.

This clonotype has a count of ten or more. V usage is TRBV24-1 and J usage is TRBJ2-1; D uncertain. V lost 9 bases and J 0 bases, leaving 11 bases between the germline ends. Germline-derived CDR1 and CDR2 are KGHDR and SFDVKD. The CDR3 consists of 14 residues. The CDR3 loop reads CATSSESSYNEQFF. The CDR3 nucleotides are TGTGCCACCTCCAGTGAGAGCTCCTACAATGAGCAGTTCTTC.

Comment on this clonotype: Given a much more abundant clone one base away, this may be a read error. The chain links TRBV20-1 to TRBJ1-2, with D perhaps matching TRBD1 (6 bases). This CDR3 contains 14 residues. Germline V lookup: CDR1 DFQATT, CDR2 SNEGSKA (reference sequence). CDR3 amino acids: CSARDNGRVGGFTF. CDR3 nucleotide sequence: TGCAGTGCTAGAGATAACGGCAGGGTCGGGGGCTTCACCTTC.